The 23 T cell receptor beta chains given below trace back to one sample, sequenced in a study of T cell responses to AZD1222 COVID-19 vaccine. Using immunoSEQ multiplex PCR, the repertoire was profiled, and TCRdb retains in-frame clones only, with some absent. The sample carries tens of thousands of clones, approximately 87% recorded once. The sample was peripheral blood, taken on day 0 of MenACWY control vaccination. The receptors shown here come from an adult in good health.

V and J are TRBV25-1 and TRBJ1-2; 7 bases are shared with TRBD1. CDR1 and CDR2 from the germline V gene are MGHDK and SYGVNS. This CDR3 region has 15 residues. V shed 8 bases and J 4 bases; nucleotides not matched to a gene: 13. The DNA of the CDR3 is TGTGCCAGCCGATCCGGGACAGCTGGCTCCTATGGCTACACCTTC. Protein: CASRSGTAGSYGYTF.

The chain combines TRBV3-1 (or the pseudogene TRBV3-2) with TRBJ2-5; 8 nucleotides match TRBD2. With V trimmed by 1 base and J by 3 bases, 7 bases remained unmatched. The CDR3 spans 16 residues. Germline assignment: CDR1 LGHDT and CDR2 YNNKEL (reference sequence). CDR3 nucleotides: TGTGCCAGCAGCCAAGCTGGCGGGGGGAGGGAAGAGACCCAGTACTTC. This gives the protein CASSQAGGGREETQYF.

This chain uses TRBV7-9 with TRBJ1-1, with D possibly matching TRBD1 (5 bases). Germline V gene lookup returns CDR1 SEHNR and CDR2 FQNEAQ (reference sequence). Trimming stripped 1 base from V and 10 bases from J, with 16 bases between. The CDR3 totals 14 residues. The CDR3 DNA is TGTGCCAGCAGCTTAGGGACGGCCGAGGGGATAGCTTTCTTT. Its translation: CASSLGTAEGIAFF.

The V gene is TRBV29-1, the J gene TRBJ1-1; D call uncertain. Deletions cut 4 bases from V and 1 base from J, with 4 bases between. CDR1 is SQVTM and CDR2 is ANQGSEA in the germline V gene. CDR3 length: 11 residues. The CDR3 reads CSVVANTEAFF. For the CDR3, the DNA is TGCAGCGTTGTCGCGAACACTGAAGCTTTCTTT.

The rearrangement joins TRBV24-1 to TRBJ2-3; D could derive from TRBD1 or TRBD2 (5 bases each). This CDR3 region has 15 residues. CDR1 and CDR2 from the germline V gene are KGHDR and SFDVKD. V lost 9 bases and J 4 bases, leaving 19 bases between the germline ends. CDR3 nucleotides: TGTGCCACCCAATTAGGGGACGGGTTCGCAGATACGCAGTATTTT. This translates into CATQLGDGFADTQYF.

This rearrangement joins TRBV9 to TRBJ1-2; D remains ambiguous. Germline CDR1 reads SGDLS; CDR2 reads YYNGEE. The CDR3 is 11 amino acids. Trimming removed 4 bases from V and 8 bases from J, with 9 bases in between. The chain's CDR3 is CASSPSRGYTF. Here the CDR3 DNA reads TGTGCCAGCAGCCCCTCAAGGGGCTACACCTTC. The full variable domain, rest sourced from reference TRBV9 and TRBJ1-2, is DSGVTQTPKHLITATGQRVTLRCSPRSGDLSVYWYQQSLDQGLQFLIQYYNGEERAKGNILERFSAQQFPDLHSELNLSSLELGDSALYFCASSPSRGYTFGSGTRLTVV.

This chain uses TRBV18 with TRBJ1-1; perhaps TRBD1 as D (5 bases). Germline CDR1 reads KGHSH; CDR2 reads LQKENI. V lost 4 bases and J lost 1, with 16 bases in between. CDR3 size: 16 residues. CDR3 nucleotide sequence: TGTGCCAGCTCACTCCCCTTGTGGCAGGGGAACACTGAAGCTTTCTTT. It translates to CASSLPLWQGNTEAFF. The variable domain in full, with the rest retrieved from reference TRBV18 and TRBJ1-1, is NAGVMQNPRHLVRRRGQEARLRCSPMKGHSHVYWYRQLPEEGLKFMVYLQKENIIDESGMPKERFSAEFPKEGPSILRIQQVVRGDSAAYFCASSLPLWQGNTEAFFGQGTRLTVV.

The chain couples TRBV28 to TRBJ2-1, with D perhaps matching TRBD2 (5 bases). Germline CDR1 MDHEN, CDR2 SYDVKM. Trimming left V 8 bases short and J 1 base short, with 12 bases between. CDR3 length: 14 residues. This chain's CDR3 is CASGRTPSYNEQFF. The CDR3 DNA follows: TGTGCCAGCGGAAGGACTCCTTCCTACAATGAGCAGTTCTTC.

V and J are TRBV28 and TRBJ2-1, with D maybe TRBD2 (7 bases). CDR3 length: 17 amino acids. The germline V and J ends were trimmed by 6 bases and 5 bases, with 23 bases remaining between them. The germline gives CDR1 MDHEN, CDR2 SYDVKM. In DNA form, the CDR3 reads TGTGCCAGCAGCCGGGACTGGAAGTGGGGGGGCCACAATGAGCAGTTCTTC. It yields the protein CASSRDWKWGGHNEQFF. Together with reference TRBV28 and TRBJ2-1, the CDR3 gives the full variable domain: DVKVTQSSRYLVKRTGEKVFLECVQDMDHENMFWYRQDPGLGLRLIYFSYDVKMKEKGDIPEGYSVSREKKERFSLILESASTNQTSMYLCASSRDWKWGGHNEQFFGPGTRLTVL.

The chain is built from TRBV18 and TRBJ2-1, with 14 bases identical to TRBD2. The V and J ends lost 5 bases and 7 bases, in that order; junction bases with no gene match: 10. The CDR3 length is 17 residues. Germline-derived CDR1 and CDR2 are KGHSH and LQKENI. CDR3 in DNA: TGTGCCAGCTCAACGTTTACCGGACTAGCGGGAGGAAATGAGCAGTTCTTC. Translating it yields CASSTFTGLAGGNEQFF.

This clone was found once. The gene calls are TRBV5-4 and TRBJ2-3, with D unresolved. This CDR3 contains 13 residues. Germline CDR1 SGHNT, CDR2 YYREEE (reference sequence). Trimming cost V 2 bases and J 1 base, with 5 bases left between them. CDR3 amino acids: CASSFDGTDTQYF. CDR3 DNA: TGTGCCAGCAGCTTTGATGGCACAGATACGCAGTATTTT.

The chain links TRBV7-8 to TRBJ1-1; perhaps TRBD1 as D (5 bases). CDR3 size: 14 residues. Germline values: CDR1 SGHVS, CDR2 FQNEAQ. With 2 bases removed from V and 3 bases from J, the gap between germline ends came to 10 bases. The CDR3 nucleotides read TGTGCCAGCAGCTTAAAGAGGGGTTACACTGAAGCTTTCTTT. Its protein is CASSLKRGYTEAFF.

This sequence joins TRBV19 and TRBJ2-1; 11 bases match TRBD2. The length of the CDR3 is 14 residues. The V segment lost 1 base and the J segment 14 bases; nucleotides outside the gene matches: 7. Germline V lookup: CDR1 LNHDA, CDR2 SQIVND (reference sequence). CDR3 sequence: CASSIAGLAGPEFF. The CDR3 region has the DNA TGTGCCAGTAGTATAGCTGGACTAGCGGGTCCAGAGTTCTTC.

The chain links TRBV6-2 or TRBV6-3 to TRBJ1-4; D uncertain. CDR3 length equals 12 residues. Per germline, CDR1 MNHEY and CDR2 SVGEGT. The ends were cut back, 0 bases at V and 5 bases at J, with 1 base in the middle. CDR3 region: CASSYSNEKLFF. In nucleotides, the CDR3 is TGTGCCAGCAGTTACTCGAATGAAAAACTGTTTTTT.

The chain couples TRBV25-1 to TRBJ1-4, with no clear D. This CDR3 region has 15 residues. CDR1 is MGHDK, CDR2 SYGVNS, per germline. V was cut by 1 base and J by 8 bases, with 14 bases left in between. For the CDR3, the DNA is TGTGCCAGCAGTGAATGGGCGGGGTTCGCCGAAAAACTGTTTTTT. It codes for CASSEWAGFAEKLFF.

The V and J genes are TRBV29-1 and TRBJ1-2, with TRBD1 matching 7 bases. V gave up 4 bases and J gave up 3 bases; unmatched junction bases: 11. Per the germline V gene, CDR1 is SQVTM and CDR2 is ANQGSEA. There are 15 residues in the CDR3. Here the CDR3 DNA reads TGCAGCGTTGTGACTGTCGAAGGGGGCGACTATGGCTACACCTTC. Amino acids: CSVVTVEGGDYGYTF.

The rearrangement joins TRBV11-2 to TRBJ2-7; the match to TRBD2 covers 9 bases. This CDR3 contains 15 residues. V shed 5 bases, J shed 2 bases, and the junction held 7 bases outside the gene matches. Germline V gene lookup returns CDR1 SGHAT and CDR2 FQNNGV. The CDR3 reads CASSQNSGGTYEQYF. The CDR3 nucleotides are TGTGCCAGCAGCCAAAATAGCGGGGGAACCTACGAGCAGTACTTC.

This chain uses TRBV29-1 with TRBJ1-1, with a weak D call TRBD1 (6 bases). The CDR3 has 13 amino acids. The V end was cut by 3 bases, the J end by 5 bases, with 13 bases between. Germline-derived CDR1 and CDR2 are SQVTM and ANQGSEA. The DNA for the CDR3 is TGCAGCGTTGATTCGGGGCAGGGGACTGAAGCTTTCTTT. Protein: CSVDSGQGTEAFF.

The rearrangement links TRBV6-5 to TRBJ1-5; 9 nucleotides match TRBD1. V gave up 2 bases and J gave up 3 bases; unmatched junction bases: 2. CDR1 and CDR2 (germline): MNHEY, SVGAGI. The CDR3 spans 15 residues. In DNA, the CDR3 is TGTGCCAGCAGTTACATACAGGGGGCCAATCAGCCCCAGCATTTT. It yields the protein CASSYIQGANQPQHF.

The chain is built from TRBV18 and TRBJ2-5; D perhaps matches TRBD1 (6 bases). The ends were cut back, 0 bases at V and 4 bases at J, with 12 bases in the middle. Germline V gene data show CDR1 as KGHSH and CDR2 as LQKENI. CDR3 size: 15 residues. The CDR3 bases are TGTGCCAGCTCACCACCCCACAGGGCAGGAGAGACCCAGTACTTC. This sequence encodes CASSPPHRAGETQYF.

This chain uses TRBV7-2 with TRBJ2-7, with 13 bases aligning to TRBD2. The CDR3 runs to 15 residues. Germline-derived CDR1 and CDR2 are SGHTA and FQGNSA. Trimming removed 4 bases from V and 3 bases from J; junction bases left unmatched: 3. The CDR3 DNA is TGTGCCAGCAGCTGGACTAGCGGGAGTTTCTACGAGCAGTACTTC. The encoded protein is CASSWTSGSFYEQYF.

CDR3 bases: TGTGCCAGCAGTTTGGGGGCCTTAGCGCAGGCCACAGATACGCAGTATTTT. Amino acid sequence: CASSLGALAQATDTQYF. This sequence joins TRBV7-9 and TRBJ2-3, with D perhaps matching TRBD1 (6 bases). V was shortened by 6 bases and J by 2 bases, with 21 bases between the two germline ends. Germline lookup yields CDR1 SEHNR and CDR2 FQNEAQ (reference sequence). The length of the CDR3 is 17 residues.

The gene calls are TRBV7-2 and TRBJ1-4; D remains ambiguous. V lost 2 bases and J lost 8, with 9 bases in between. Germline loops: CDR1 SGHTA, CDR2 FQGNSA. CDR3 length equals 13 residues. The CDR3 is CASSLMPAEKLFF. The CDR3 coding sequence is TGTGCCAGCAGCTTAATGCCGGCCGAAAAACTGTTTTTT.